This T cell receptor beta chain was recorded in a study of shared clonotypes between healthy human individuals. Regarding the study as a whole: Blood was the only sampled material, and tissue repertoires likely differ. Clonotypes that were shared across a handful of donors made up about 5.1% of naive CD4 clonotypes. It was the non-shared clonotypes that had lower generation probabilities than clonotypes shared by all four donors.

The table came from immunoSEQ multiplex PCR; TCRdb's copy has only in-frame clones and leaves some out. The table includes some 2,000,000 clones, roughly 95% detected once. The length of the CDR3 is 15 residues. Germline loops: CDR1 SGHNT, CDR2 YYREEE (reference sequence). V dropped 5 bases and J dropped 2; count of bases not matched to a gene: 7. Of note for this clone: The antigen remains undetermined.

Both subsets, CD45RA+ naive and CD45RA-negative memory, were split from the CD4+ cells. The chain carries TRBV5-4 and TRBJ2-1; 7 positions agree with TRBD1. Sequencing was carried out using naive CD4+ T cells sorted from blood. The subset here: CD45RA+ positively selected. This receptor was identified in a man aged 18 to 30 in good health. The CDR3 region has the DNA TGTGCCAGCAGACCCGGGACAGAACCCTACAATGAGCAGTTCTTC. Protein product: CASRPGTEPYNEQFF.